A selection of T cell receptor delta chains follows, all from one sample in a study of gamma-delta chains in newborns, infants, children. TCRdb re-called clones from the reads using CATT. The data contain around 4,900 delta-chain clones, around 40% of them singletons. The sequencing input was blood. The receptors come from a child who received the measles vaccine. CDR3s include the opening cysteine and the closing phenylalanine or tryptophan. D genes are given only for firm matches. Clone size is stated in some rows and not others, as once, few, many or a class when expanded.

clone size: large
CDR3 length: 19
J gene: TRDJ1
V gene: TRAV29/DV5
D gene: TRDD3
CDR3 DNA: TGTGCAGCAAGCGGGGCGCCCCGTCTGGGGGATACGTACACCGATAAACTCATCTTT
CDR3 protein: CAASGAPRLGDTYTDKLIF

clone size: -
CDR3 length: 19
J gene: TRDJ1
V gene: TRDV2
D gene: TRDD3
CDR3 DNA: TGTGCCTGTGACACGGCTAACCGTTGGGGGATACGCAGCACCGATAAACTCATCTTT
CDR3 protein: CACDTANRWGIRSTDKLIF

clone size: -
CDR3 length: 25
J gene: TRDJ3
V gene: TRDV1
D gene: TRDD3
CDR3 DNA: TGTGCTCTTGGGGAACTTAGGGGTACTACGTACTGGGGGATACATGAATCCTGGGACACCCGACAGATGTTTTTC
CDR3 protein: CALGELRGTTYWGIHESWDTRQMFF

clone size: -
CDR3 length: 19
J gene: TRDJ3
V gene: TRDV2
D gene: TRDD3
CDR3 DNA: TGTGCCTGTGACCTTACTGGGGGATACTTAACCTGGGACACCCGACAGATGTTTTTC
CDR3 protein: CACDLTGGYLTWDTRQMFF

clone size: few
CDR3 length: 15
J gene: TRDJ1
V gene: TRDV3
D gene: TRDD3
CDR3 DNA: TGTGCCTTTACACCGTACTGGGGGTACGCCGATAAACTCATCTTT
CDR3 protein: CAFTPYWGYADKLIF

clone size: few
CDR3 length: 14
J gene: TRDJ1
V gene: TRDV1
D gene: -
CDR3 DNA: TGTGCTCTTGGGGAACAAGCCACTTTCCTCCCACTCATCTTT
CDR3 protein: CALGEQATFLPLIF

clone size: few
CDR3 length: 14
J gene: TRDJ1
V gene: TRDV1
D gene: -
CDR3 DNA: TGTGCTCTTGGGGAAGGGAGGGGGTCCGATAAACTCATCTTT
CDR3 protein: CALGEGRGSDKLIF

clone size: -
CDR3 length: 18
J gene: TRDJ1
V gene: TRDV1
D gene: TRDD3
CDR3 DNA: TGTGCTCTTGGGGAAGTATCTTGCTGGGGGATATACACCGATAAACTCATCTTT
CDR3 protein: CALGEVSCWGIYTDKLIF

clone size: -
CDR3 length: 23
J gene: TRDJ1
V gene: TRDV1
D gene: -
CDR3 DNA: TGTGCTCTTGGGGAACTCCCGTTCCTACTGGCCTGTGGCCCGGGGGAACCCACCGATAAACTCATCTTC
CDR3 protein: CALGELPFLLACGPGEPTDKLIF

clone size: -
CDR3 length: 20
J gene: TRDJ1
V gene: TRDV1
D gene: -
CDR3 DNA: TGTGCTCTTGGGGAACTAGAGGCGGCTCCTACGCTTGAAGGGGCAGATAAACTCATCTTT
CDR3 protein: CALGELEAAPTLEGADKLIF

clone size: -
CDR3 length: 25
J gene: TRDJ1
V gene: TRDV1
D gene: TRDD3
CDR3 DNA: TGTGCTCTTGGGGACCGGGCCTTCCTACTTTCTCCATACTGGGGGATAAAGAGACCCAGCGATAAACTCATCTTT
CDR3 protein: CALGDRAFLLSPYWGIKRPSDKLIF

clone size: few
CDR3 length: 15
J gene: TRDJ1
V gene: TRDV1
D gene: -
CDR3 DNA: TGTGCTCTTGGGGAGAGACTCATTCGCGACGATAAACTCATCTTT
CDR3 protein: CALGERLIRDDKLIF

clone size: medium-sized
CDR3 length: 18
J gene: TRDJ3
V gene: TRDV2
D gene: -
CDR3 DNA: TGTGCCTGTGACACCGTGGGGATGGGCTCCTGGGACACCCGACAGATGTTTTTC
CDR3 protein: CACDTVGMGSWDTRQMFF